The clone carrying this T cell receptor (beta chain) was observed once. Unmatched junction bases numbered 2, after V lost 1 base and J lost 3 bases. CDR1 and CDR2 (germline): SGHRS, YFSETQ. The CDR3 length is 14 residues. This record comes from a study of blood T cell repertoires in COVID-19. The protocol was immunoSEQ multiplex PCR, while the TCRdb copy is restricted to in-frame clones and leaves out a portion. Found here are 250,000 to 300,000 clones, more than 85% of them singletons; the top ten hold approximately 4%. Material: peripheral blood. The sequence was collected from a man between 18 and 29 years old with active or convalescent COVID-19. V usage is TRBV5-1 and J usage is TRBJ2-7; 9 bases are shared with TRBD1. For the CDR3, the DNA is TGCGCCAGCAGCTTGACAGGGGGCAACTACGAGCAGTACTTC. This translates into CASSLTGGNYEQYF.